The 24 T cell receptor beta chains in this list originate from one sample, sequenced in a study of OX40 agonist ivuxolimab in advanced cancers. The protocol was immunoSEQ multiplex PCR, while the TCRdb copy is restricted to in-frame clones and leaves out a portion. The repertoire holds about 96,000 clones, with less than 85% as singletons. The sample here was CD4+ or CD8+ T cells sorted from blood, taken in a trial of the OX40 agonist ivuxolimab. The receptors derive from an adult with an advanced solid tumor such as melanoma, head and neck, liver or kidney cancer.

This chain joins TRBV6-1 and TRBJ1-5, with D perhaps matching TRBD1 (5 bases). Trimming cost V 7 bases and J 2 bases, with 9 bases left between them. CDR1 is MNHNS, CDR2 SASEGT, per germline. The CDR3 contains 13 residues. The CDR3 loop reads CASTLQGNQPQHF. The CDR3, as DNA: TGTGCCAGCACGTTACAGGGCAATCAGCCCCAGCATTTT.

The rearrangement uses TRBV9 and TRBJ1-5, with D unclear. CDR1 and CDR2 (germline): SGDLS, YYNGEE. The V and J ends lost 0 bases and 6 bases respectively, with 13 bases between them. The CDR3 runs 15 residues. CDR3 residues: CASSVGEGTSQPQHF. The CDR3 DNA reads TGTGCCAGCAGCGTAGGTGAGGGCACGAGTCAGCCCCAGCATTTT.

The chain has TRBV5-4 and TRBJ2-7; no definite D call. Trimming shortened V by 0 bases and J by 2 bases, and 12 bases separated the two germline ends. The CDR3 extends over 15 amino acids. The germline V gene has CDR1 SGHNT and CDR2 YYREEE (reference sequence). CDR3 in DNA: TGTGCCAGCAGCTTGGATAAAACGGCTACCTACGAGCAGTACTTC. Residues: CASSLDKTATYEQYF.

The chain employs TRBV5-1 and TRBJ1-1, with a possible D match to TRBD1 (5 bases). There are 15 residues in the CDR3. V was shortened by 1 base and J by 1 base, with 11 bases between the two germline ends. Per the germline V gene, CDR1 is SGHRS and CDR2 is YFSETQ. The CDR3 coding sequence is TGCGCCAGCAGCTTGCGCGCAGGGAAGAACACTGAAGCTTTCTTT. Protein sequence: CASSLRAGKNTEAFF.

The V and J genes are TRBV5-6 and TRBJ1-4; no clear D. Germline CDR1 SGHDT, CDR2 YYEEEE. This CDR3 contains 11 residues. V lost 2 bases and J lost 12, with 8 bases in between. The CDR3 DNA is TGTGCCAGCAGCTTCTCCCGCGAACTGTTTTTT. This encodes CASSFSRELFF. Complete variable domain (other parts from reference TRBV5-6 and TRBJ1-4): DAGVTQSPTHLIKTRGQQVTLRCSPKSGHDTVSWYQQALGQGPQFIFQYYEEEERQRGNFPDRFSGHQFPNYSSELNVNALLLGDSALYLCASSFSRELFFGSGTQLSVL.

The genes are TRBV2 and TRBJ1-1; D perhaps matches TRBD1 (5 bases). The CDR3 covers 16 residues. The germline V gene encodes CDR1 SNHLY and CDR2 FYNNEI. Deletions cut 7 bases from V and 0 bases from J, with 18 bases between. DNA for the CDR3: TGTGCCAGCAAGTTGGGAGGGGTTGGGATGAACACTGAAGCTTTCTTT. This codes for CASKLGGVGMNTEAFF.

The CDR3 spells CASSQSSGGFTGELFF. CDR3 bases: TGTGCCAGCAGCCAATCTAGCGGGGGATTCACCGGGGAGCTGTTTTTT. The chain has TRBV11-3 and TRBJ2-2; 10 bases line up with TRBD2. V shed 5 bases, J shed 4 bases, and the junction held 7 bases outside the gene matches. Germline loops: CDR1 SGHNT, CDR2 YENEEA. The CDR3 runs to 16 residues.

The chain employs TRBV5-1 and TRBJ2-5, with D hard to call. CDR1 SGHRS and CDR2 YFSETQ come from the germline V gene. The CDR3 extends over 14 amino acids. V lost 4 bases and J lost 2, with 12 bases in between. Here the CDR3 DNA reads TGCGCCAGCAGCGGATTCCGGGCTCAAGAGACCCAGTACTTC. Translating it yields CASSGFRAQETQYF.

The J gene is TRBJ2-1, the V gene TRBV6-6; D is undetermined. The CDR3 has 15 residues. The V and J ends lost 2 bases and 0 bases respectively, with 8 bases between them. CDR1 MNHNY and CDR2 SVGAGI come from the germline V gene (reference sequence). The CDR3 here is CASSYPISSYNEQFF. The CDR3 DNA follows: TGTGCCAGCAGTTACCCTATTAGCTCCTACAATGAGCAGTTCTTC.

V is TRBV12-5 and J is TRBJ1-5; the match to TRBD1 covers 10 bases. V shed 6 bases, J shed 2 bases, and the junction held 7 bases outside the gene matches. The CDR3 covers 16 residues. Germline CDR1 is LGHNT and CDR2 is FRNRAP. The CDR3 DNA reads TGTGCTAGTGGCCGAGGGACAGGGGACGGCAATCAGCCCCAGCATTTT. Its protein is CASGRGTGDGNQPQHF.

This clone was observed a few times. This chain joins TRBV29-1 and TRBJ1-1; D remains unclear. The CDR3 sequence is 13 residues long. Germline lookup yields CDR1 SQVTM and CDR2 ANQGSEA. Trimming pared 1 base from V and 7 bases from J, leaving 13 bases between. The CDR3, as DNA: TGCAGCGTTGAAGCCGGTGGAGGACTTGAAGCTTTCTTT. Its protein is CSVEAGGGLEAFF. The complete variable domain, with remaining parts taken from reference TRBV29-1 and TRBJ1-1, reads SAVISQKPSRDICQRGTSLTIQCQVDSQVTMMFWYRQQPGQSLTLIATANQGSEATYESGFVIDKFPISRPNLTFSTLTVSNMSPEDSSIYLCSVEAGGGLEAFFGQGTRLTVV.

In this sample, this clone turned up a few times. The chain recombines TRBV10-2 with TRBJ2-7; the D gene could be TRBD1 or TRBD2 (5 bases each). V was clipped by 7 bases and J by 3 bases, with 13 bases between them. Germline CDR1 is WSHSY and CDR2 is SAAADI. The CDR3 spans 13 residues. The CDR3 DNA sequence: TGCGCCAGCACTAGGGACGTCTACTACGAGCAGTACTTC. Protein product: CASTRDVYYEQYF.

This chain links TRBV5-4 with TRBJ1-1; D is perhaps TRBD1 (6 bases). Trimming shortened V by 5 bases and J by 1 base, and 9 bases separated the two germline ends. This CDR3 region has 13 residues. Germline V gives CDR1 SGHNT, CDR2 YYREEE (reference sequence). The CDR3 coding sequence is TGTGCCAGCAGGACGACAGGGAACACTGAAGCTTTCTTT. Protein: CASRTTGNTEAFF.

The DNA for the CDR3 is TGTGCCAGCAGTTACTCTCGGGGGATAACTGAAGCTTTCTTT. This translates into CASSYSRGITEAFF. The chain links TRBV6-5 to TRBJ1-1; weak D call: TRBD1 (5 bases). The germline CDR1 and CDR2 sequences are MNHEY and SVGAGI. Trimming removed 0 bases from V and 5 bases from J, with 10 bases in between. This CDR3 is 14 amino acids long.

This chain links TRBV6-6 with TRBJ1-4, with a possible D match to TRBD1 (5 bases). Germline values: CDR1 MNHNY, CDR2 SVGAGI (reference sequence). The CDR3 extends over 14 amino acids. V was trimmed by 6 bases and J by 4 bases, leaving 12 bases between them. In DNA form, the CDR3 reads TGTGCCAGCAGCCCCCGGGGGAGTAATGAAAAACTGTTTTTT. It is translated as CASSPRGSNEKLFF.

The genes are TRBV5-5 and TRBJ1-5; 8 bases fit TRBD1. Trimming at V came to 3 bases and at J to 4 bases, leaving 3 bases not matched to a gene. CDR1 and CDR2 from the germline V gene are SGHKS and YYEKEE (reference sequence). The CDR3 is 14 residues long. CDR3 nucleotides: TGTGCCAGCAGCTCGGACAGGGTGAATCAGCCCCAGCATTTT. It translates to CASSSDRVNQPQHF. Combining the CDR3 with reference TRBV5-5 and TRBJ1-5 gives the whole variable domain DAGVTQSPTHLIKTRGQQVTLRCSPISGHKSVSWYQQVLGQGPQFIFQYYEKEERGRGNFPDRFSARQFPNYSSELNVNALLLGDSALYLCASSSDRVNQPQHFGDGTRLSIL.

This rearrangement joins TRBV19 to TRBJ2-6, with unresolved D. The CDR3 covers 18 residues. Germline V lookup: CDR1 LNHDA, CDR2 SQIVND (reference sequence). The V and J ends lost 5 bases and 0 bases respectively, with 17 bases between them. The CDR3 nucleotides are TGTGCCAGTAGTGTACCCTCCGGACGGTTCTCTGGGGCCAACGTCCTGACTTTC. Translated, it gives CASSVPSGRFSGANVLTF.

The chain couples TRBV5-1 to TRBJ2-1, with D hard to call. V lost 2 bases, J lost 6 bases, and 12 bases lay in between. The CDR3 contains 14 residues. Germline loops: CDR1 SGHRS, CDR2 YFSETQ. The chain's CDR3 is CASSFFWDGNEQFF. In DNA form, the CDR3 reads TGCGCCAGCAGCTTTTTCTGGGATGGCAATGAGCAGTTCTTC.

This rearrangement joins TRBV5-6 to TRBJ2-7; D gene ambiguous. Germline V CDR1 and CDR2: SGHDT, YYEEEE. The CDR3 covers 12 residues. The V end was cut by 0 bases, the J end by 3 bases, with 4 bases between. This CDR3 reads CASSLALYEQYF. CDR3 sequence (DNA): TGTGCCAGCAGCTTGGCCCTCTACGAGCAGTACTTC.

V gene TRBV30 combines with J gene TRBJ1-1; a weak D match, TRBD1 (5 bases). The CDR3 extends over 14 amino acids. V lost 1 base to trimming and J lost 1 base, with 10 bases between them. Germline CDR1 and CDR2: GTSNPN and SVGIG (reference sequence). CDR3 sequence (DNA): TGTGCCTGGAGTGGGGGCAGAAAGAACACTGAAGCTTTCTTT. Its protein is CAWSGGRKNTEAFF.

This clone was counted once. The chain's CDR3 is CASSQQITSTEQYF. CDR3 in DNA: TGCGCCAGCAGCCAACAAATTACTAGTACCGAGCAGTACTTC. The chain has TRBV4-3 and TRBJ2-7; weak D call: TRBD2 (5 bases). V lost 2 bases, J lost 6 bases, and 14 bases lay in between. Looked up from germline, CDR1 is LGHNA and CDR2 is YSLEER. The CDR3 length is 14 residues.

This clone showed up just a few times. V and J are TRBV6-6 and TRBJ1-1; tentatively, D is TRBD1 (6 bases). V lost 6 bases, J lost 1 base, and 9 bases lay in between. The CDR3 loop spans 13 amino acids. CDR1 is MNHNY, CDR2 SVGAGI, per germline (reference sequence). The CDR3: CASSEGQNTEAFF. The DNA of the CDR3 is TGTGCCAGCAGCGAGGGACAGAACACTGAAGCTTTCTTT.

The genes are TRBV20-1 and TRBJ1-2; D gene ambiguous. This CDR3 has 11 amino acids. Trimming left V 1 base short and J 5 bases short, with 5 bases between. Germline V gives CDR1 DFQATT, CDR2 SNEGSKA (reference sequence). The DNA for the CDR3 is TGCAGTGCTAGAGCGGATTATGGCTACACCTTC. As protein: CSARADYGYTF.

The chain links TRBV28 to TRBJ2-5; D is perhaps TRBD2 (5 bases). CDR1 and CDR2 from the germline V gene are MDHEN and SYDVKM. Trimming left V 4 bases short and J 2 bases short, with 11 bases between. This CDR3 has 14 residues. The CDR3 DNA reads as TGTGCCAGCAGTTCTCGGGGTGCACAAGAGACCCAGTACTTC. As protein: CASSSRGAQETQYF.